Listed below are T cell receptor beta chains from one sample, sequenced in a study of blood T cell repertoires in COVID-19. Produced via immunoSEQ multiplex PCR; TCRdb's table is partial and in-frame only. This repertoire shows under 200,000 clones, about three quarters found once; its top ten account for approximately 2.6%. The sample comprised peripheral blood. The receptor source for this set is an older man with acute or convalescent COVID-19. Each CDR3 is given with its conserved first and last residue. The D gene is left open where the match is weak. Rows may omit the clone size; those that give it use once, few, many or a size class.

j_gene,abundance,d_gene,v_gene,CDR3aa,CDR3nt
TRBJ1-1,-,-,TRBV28,CASIVQGIGMNTEAFF,TGTGCCAGCATTGTCCAGGGGATTGGCATGAACACTGAAGCTTTCTTT
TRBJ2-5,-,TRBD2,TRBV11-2,CASSYSPRLAGGVETQYF,TGTGCCAGCAGTTACTCCCCCCGACTAGCGGGGGGGGTAGAGACCCAGTACTTC
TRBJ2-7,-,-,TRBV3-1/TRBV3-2,CASSQDGEQYF,TGTGCCAGCAGCCAAGACGGCGAGCAGTACTTC
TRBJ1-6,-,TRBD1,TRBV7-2,CASSVGQGAHSPLHF,TGTGCCAGCAGCGTCGGACAGGGTGCTCATTCACCCCTCCACTTT
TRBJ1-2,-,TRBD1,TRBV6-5,CASSPGQDYYGYTF,TGTGCCAGCAGTCCGGGACAGGACTACTATGGCTACACCTTC
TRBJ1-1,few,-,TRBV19,CASISPGREAFF,TGTGCCAGTATATCACCCGGTAGAGAAGCTTTCTTT
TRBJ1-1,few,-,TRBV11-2,CASSSSGDREAFF,TGTGCCAGCAGCTCCTCGGGTGACAGGGAAGCTTTCTTT
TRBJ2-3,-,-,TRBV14,CASSQEMAGTQYF,TGTGCCAGCAGCCAAGAAATGGCGGGAACGCAGTATTTT
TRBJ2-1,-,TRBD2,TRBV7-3,CASSHPTSGTGEQFF,TGTGCCAGCAGCCATCCGACTAGCGGGACAGGGGAGCAGTTCTTC
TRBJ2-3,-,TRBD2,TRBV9,CASSATSGGDTQYF,TGTGCCAGCAGCGCTACTAGCGGGGGCGATACGCAGTATTTT
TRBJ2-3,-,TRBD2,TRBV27,CASSSGGGRLRDTQYF,TGTGCCAGCAGTTCGGGCGGGGGGCGCCTACGAGATACGCAGTATTTT
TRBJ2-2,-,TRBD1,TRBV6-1,CASSEAWDRRLFF,TGTGCCAGCAGTGAAGCTTGGGACAGACGGCTGTTTTTT
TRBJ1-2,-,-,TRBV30,CAWSVVASGGYTF,TGTGCCTGGAGTGTAGTAGCCAGCGGTGGCTACACCTTC
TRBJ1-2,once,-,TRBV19,CATRTGYGYTF,TGTGCCACGCGGACGGGGTATGGCTACACCTTC
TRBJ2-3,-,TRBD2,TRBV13,CASSNPGTSGSTDTQYF,TGTGCCAGCAGCAACCCCGGGACTAGCGGGAGCACAGATACGCAGTATTTT
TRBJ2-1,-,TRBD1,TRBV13,CASSRPTGAFTEQFF,TGTGCCAGCAGCCGCCCGACAGGGGCTTTCACTGAGCAGTTCTTC
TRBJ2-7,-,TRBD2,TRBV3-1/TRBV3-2,CASRPLAGGFYEQYF,TGTGCCAGCAGACCCCTAGCGGGGGGGTTCTACGAGCAGTACTTC
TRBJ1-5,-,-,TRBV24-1,CATSDFSGAGNQPQHF,TGTGCCACCAGTGATTTCTCAGGGGCCGGCAATCAGCCCCAGCATTTT
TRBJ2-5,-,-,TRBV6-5,CASSYDPAEETQYF,TGTGCCAGCAGTTACGACCCAGCGGAAGAGACCCAGTACTTC
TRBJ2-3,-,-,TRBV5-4,CASSFESADTQYF,TGTGCCAGCAGCTTTGAGAGCGCCGATACGCAGTATTTT
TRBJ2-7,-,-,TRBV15,CATSKGQGSVYEQYF,TGTGCCACCAGCAAGGGGCAGGGGTCGGTCTACGAGCAGTACTTC
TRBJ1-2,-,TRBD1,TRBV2,CASSGQGFHGYTF,TGTGCCAGCAGCGGACAGGGCTTCCATGGCTACACCTTC
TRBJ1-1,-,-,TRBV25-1,CASSTVLNTEAFF,TGTGCCAGCAGCACAGTATTGAACACTGAAGCTTTCTTT
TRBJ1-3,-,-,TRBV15,CATSRDSGSGNTIYF,TGTGCCACCAGCAGAGATTCAGGGTCTGGAAACACCATATATTTT
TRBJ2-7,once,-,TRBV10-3,CAIGGLRNEQYF,TGTGCCATCGGGGGGTTGAGGAACGAGCAGTACTTC
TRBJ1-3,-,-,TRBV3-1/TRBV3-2,CASSQAEQGNTIYF,TGTGCCAGCAGCCAAGCGGAACAGGGAAACACCATATATTTT
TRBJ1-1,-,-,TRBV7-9,CASSLAGGAATEAFF,TGTGCCAGCAGCTTAGCGGGGGGGGCTGCCACTGAAGCTTTCTTT
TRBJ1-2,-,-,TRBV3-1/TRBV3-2,CASSQDRVNYGYTF,TGTGCCAGCAGCCAAGATCGGGTGAACTATGGCTACACCTTC
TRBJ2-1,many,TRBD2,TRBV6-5,CASTGLAGDNEQFF,TGTGCCAGCACCGGACTAGCGGGAGATAATGAGCAGTTCTTC
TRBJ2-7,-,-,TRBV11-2,CASSFNTGRSYEQYF,TGTGCCAGCAGTTTTAATACAGGGCGCTCCTACGAGCAGTACTTC
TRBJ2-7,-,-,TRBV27,CASSMVVGSYEQYF,TGTGCCAGCAGTATGGTAGTTGGCTCCTACGAGCAGTACTTC
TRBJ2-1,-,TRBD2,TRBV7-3,CASSSEASGPNEQFF,TGTGCCAGCAGCTCCGAGGCTAGCGGGCCCAATGAGCAGTTCTTC
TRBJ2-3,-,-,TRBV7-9,CASSETTTPFSTDTQYF,TGTGCCAGCAGCGAAACCACTACGCCCTTTAGCACAGATACGCAGTATTTT
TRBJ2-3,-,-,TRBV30,CAWSGQSTDTQYF,TGTGCCTGGAGTGGGCAATCCACAGATACGCAGTATTTT
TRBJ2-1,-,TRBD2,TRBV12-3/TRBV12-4,CASLGRENEQFF,TGTGCCAGCTTGGGGAGGGAGAATGAGCAGTTCTTC
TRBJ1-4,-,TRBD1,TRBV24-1,CATSDWTGGPSCLFF,TGTGCCACCAGTGATTGGACAGGGGGACCTTCTTGTCTGTTTTTT
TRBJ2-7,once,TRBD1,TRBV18,CASSPPGQTYEQYF,TGTGCCAGCTCACCACCGGGACAGACCTACGAGCAGTACTTC
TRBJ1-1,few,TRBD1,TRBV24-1,CATSESGTGAVEAFF,TGTGCCACCAGTGAGTCCGGGACAGGGGCTGTTGAAGCTTTCTTT
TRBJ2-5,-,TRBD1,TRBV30,CAWSGRDREETQYF,TGTGCCTGGAGTGGCCGGGACAGAGAAGAGACCCAGTACTTC
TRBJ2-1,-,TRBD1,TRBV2,CASSGTGRGEQFF,TGTGCCAGCAGCGGGACAGGGAGGGGTGAGCAGTTCTTC